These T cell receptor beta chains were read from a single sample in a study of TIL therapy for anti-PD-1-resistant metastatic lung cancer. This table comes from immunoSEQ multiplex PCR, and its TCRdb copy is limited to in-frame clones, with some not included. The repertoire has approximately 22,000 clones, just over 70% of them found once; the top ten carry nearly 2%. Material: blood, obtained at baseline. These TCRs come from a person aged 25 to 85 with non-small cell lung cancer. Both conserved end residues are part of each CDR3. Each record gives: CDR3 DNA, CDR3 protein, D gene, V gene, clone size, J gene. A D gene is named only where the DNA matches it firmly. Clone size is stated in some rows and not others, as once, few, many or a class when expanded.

DNA: TGTGCCAGCAGTTACGGCCCTTACAATGAGCAGTTCTTC; CDR3: CASSYGPYNEQFF; D: .; V: TRBV6-6; size: .; J: TRBJ2-1
DNA: TGCAGCGCTAACGACCGTTATCAGCCCCAGCATTTT; CDR3: CSANDRYQPQHF; D: .; V: TRBV29-1; size: few; J: TRBJ1-5
DNA: TGTGCTAGTGCCCCTGGACAGATGAACACTGAAGCTTTCTTT; CDR3: CASAPGQMNTEAFF; D: .; V: TRBV12-5; size: .; J: TRBJ1-1
DNA: TGCGCCAGCACCCCGTTTGGGGGGGCCTCCTACAATGAGCAGTTCTTC; CDR3: CASTPFGGASYNEQFF; D: .; V: TRBV5-1; size: .; J: TRBJ2-1
DNA: TGCGCCAGCAGCCCCAGGGGGTCGAGTGAAAAACTGTTTTTT; CDR3: CASSPRGSSEKLFF; D: TRBD1; V: TRBV5-1; size: .; J: TRBJ1-4
DNA: TGTGCCAGCAGTGGGCTAACTAATGAAAAACTGTTTTTT; CDR3: CASSGLTNEKLFF; D: .; V: TRBV2; size: few; J: TRBJ1-4
DNA: TGTGCCAGCAGTTCATCGGGACAGGGCCTCATCGAGCAGTACTTC; CDR3: CASSSSGQGLIEQYF; D: TRBD1; V: TRBV28; size: .; J: TRBJ2-7
DNA: TGTGCCAGCTCACACGGACAGCACAATGAGCAGTTCTTC; CDR3: CASSHGQHNEQFF; D: .; V: TRBV18; size: .; J: TRBJ2-1
DNA: TGTGCCAGCAGTTACTCGGTGGTTCTCGAGCAGTACTTC; CDR3: CASSYSVVLEQYF; D: .; V: TRBV6-6; size: .; J: TRBJ2-7
DNA: TGTGCCAGCAGCTTACTAGGGGGCGGCTACACCTTC; CDR3: CASSLLGGGYTF; D: TRBD1; V: TRBV7-8; size: once; J: TRBJ1-2
DNA: TGTGCCACTAACCCCTCCCCCTACAGCTCTGGGGCCAACGTCCTGACTTTC; CDR3: CATNPSPYSSGANVLTF; D: .; V: TRBV19; size: .; J: TRBJ2-6
DNA: TGCGCCAGCAGCCATCCGGGGGTGGGGGATTCACCCCTCCACTTT; CDR3: CASSHPGVGDSPLHF; D: .; V: TRBV5-1; size: .; J: TRBJ1-6
DNA: TGTGCCAGTAGAACCACAGGGGGCGCGGAGACCCAGTACTTC; CDR3: CASRTTGGAETQYF; D: TRBD1; V: TRBV19; size: .; J: TRBJ2-5